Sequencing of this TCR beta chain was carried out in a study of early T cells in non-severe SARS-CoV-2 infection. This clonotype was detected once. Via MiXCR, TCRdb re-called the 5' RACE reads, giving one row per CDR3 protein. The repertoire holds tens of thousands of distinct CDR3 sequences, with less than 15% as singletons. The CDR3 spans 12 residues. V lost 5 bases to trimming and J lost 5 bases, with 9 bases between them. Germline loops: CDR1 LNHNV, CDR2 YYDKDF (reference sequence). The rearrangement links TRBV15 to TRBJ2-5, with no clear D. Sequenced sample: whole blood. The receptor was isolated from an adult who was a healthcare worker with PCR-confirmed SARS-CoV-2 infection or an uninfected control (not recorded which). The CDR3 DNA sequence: TGTGCCACCAGCCCACGGATGGAGACCCAGTACTTC. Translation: CATSPRMETQYF. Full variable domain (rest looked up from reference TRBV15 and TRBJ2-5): DAMVIQNPRYQVTQFGKPVTLSCSQTLNHNVMYWYQQKSSQAPKLLFHYYDKDFNNEADTPDNFQSRRPNTSFCFLDIRSPGLGDTAMYLCATSPRMETQYFGPGTRLLVL.